Listed here are 30 T cell receptor beta chains from one sample, sequenced in a study of monozygotic twins with inflammatory bowel disease. TCRdb reprocessed the 5' RACE reads, keeping one entry per CDR3 protein, no DNA. This sample contains about 380,000 distinct CDR3 sequences. The sequenced sample was blood. Receptor source: a human donor with ulcerative colitis or Crohn's disease, or a healthy co-twin of an affected twin (not recorded which).

V and J are TRBV7-2 and TRBJ2-7; TCRdb outputs TRBD2, but without DNA this stays unchecked. This CDR3 has 15 amino acids. CDR1 is SGHTA and CDR2 is FQGNSA in the germline V gene. The CDR3 sequence is CASSRQGTVTYEQYF.

The chain couples TRBV19 to TRBJ1-1; TCRdb gives TRBD1 as the D gene, but with no DNA this cannot be confirmed. The CDR3 consists of 14 residues. The V gene's germline CDR1 is LNHDA and CDR2 SQIVND (reference sequence). The CDR3 here is CASRDRGSSTEAFF.

This chain links TRBV19 with TRBJ2-5; the D gene TCRdb calls, TRBD2, cannot be checked with no DNA. The CDR3 length is 13 residues. Germline assignment: CDR1 LNHDA and CDR2 SQIVND (reference sequence). This CDR3 is CASRDSGPETQYF.

V gene TRBV5-1 combines with J gene TRBJ2-3; TCRdb returns TRBD2, unconfirmable since there is no DNA. Germline lookup yields CDR1 SGHRS and CDR2 YFSETQ. The CDR3 runs 17 residues. The CDR3 here is CASSLLSGESGTDTQYF.

This sequence joins TRBV25-1 and TRBJ2-5; TCRdb selects TRBD1, and the lack of DNA leaves this call unchecked. The CDR3 is 14 amino acids. CDR1 MGHDK and CDR2 SYGVNS come from the germline V gene. The CDR3 reads CASRPDRVRETQYF.

The V and J genes are TRBV18 and TRBJ2-5; TCRdb outputs TRBD1, but without DNA this stays unchecked. CDR3 length: 17 amino acids. CDR1 is KGHSH, CDR2 LQKENI, per germline. The CDR3 spells CASSPQGPGTGQETQYF.

This CDR3 is CASSPTSGGDDTQYF. The rearrangement links TRBV3-1 to TRBJ2-3; TCRdb calls TRBD2, which cannot be checked without DNA. The CDR3 has 15 amino acids. Germline V gene lookup returns CDR1 LGHDT and CDR2 YNNKEL (reference sequence).

This chain joins TRBV18 and TRBJ1-1. In germline, CDR1 is KGHSH, CDR2 LQKENI. This CDR3 has 15 amino acids. CDR3 sequence: CASSPGRVMNTEAFF. The entire variable domain, with the rest obtained from reference TRBV18 and TRBJ1-1, is as follows: NAGVMQNPRHLVRRRGQEARLRCSPMKGHSHVYWYRQLPEEGLKFMVYLQKENIIDESGMPKERFSAEFPKEGPSILRIQQVVRGDSAAYFCASSPGRVMNTEAFFGQGTRLTVV.

The V gene is TRBV6-5, the J gene TRBJ1-1; TCRdb's assignment of TRBD1 cannot be checked, as there is no DNA. The CDR3 is 15 residues long. Germline V gives CDR1 MNHEY, CDR2 SVGAGI. CDR3 sequence reads: CASSYWGQGNTEAFF.

J is TRBJ2-2 and V is TRBV6-1; checking the TCRdb D call of TRBD1 is not possible without DNA. CDR3 length equals 17 residues. Germline V lookup: CDR1 MNHNS, CDR2 SASEGT. The CDR3 reads CGSSEYSMTGNTGELFF.

V and J are TRBV9 and TRBJ2-7; TCRdb returns TRBD1, unconfirmable since there is no DNA. Germline CDR1 reads SGDLS; CDR2 reads YYNGEE. This CDR3 region has 15 residues. The chain's CDR3 is CASSVEGVKSYEQYF.

The chain has TRBV11-2 and TRBJ1-1; as DNA is missing, the TRBD1 call by TCRdb cannot be tested. This CDR3 is 14 amino acids long. CDR1 and CDR2 from the germline V gene are SGHAT and FQNNGV. The chain's CDR3 is CASSPVRGVGEAFF.

The chain recombines TRBV9 with TRBJ2-5. This CDR3 is 14 amino acids long. Germline V CDR1 and CDR2: SGDLS, YYNGEE. CDR3 sequence: CASSPMGSQETQYF.

The rearrangement joins TRBV12-3 or TRBV12-4 to TRBJ1-6. CDR3 length: 13 amino acids. The CDR3 spells CASRGLRNSPLHF.

The chain recombines TRBV7-7 with TRBJ2-3; without DNA, the TCRdb call of TRBD2 cannot be checked. The CDR3 length is 16 residues. Germline V CDR1 and CDR2: SSHAT, FNYEAQ (reference sequence). CDR3 in amino acids: CASSPGLGGFTDTQYF.

The chain is built from TRBV6-5 and TRBJ2-1; TCRdb selects TRBD1, and the lack of DNA leaves this call unchecked. The CDR3 covers 13 residues. In germline, CDR1 is MNHEY, CDR2 SVGAGI. The CDR3 loop reads CASTKQGRHEQFF.

This rearrangement joins TRBV5-1 to TRBJ2-7; TCRdb selects TRBD1, and the lack of DNA leaves this call unchecked. This CDR3 has 15 residues. CDR1 is SGHRS and CDR2 is YFSETQ in the germline V gene. This CDR3 reads CASSLFPRATYEQYF.

The J gene is TRBJ2-3, the V gene TRBV19. Germline V gives CDR1 LNHDA, CDR2 SQIVND (reference sequence). This CDR3 has 14 residues. The CDR3 protein is CASSIKTSTDTQYF.

The chain uses TRBV7-9 and TRBJ2-7. Germline lookup yields CDR1 SEHNR and CDR2 FQNEAQ (reference sequence). CDR3 size: 11 residues. CDR3: CASSLSYEQYF.

The CDR3 sequence: CASSPGSQWNSNQPQHF. V and J are TRBV5-1 and TRBJ1-5; TCRdb returns TRBD1, unconfirmable since there is no DNA. Germline CDR1 is SGHRS and CDR2 is YFSETQ. CDR3 length: 17 amino acids. The complete variable domain, with remaining parts taken from reference TRBV5-1 and TRBJ1-5, reads KAGVTQTPRYLIKTRGQQVTLSCSPISGHRSVSWYQQTPGQGLQFLFEYFSETQRNKGNFPGRFSGRQFSNSRSEMNVSTLELGDSALYLCASSPGSQWNSNQPQHFGDGTRLSIL.

The gene calls are TRBV5-1 and TRBJ1-2; with no DNA, the TCRdb D assignment of TRBD1 cannot be verified. The CDR3 is 14 amino acids. Germline V gives CDR1 SGHRS, CDR2 YFSETQ. CDR3 in amino acids: CASSLATTGDGYTF.

The chain carries TRBV19 and TRBJ2-7; TCRdb lists TRBD1, though no DNA is available to test this call. Looked up from germline, CDR1 is LNHDA and CDR2 is SQIVND (reference sequence). CDR3 length: 13 amino acids. CDR3: CASQDRGGNEQYF.

V is TRBV9 and J is TRBJ1-5. CDR3 length: 15 amino acids. Germline CDR1 reads SGDLS; CDR2 reads YYNGEE. The CDR3 loop is CASSVEGYSNQPQHF.

The chain carries TRBV28 and TRBJ1-1. CDR1 and CDR2 (germline): MDHEN, SYDVKM. The CDR3 has 11 residues. This chain's CDR3 is CASSSRDKAFF.

The rearrangement joins TRBV3-1 to TRBJ1-6. Per the germline V gene, CDR1 is LGHDT and CDR2 is YNNKEL (reference sequence). The CDR3 extends over 11 amino acids. CDR3 sequence: CASSQDGSLHF.

The chain carries TRBV30 and TRBJ1-3; without DNA, the TCRdb call of TRBD1 cannot be checked. The CDR3 has 14 amino acids. Germline CDR1 and CDR2: GTSNPN and SVGIG (reference sequence). The CDR3 sequence is CAWRATGMGNTIYF.

The chain has TRBV7-9 and TRBJ1-1. Germline-derived CDR1 and CDR2 are SEHNR and FQNEAQ (reference sequence). The CDR3 is 15 residues long. The CDR3 loop reads CASTPEWTANTEAFF.

The chain carries TRBV29-1 and TRBJ2-7; TCRdb picks TRBD2, but there is no DNA to check that call. There are 16 residues in the CDR3. From germline, CDR1 is SQVTM and CDR2 ANQGSEA. The CDR3 protein is CSVVIPIRTVDYEQYF.

The rearrangement uses TRBV20-1 and TRBJ2-7; the TRBD1 assignment by TCRdb is unverifiable without DNA. Germline V CDR1 and CDR2: DFQATT, SNEGSKA (reference sequence). The CDR3 is 14 residues long. CDR3 sequence: CSAFRDRRTYEQYF.

This CDR3 reads CASSLLWGKTGELFF. V and J are TRBV27 and TRBJ2-2. Germline lookup yields CDR1 MNHEY and CDR2 SMNVEV (reference sequence). The CDR3 spans 15 residues.